This TCR beta chain was recovered during a study of T cell responses to AZD1222 COVID-19 vaccine. The study, taken as a whole, reports: The study identified only five to seven AZD1222 recipients as seropositive at baseline. Sampled repertoires all dated from after the peak T cell response. Two AZD1222 doses significantly raised spike-specific TCR breadth and depth over controls. Most donors were white British and more were female, and clonal diversity was possibly underestimated.

The ends lost 4 bases at V and 5 bases at J; junction bases unmatched: 4. This CDR3 is 13 amino acids long. Per the germline V gene, CDR1 is SQVTM and CDR2 is ANQGSEA. Comment on this clone: Its antigen is unidentified.

Profiling relied on immunoSEQ multiplex PCR, and the TCRdb table lists in-frame clones only, not all of them. Here the sample spans about 150,000 clones, 80% to 90% being singletons. The chain recombines TRBV29-1 with TRBJ2-7; 11 bases are shared with TRBD1. This clonotype was sampled from an adult in good health. The sample here was peripheral blood, taken on day 0 of AZD1222 vaccination. Here the CDR3 reads CSVGRDRGNEQYF. As DNA, the CDR3 is TGCAGCGTTGGGCGGGACAGGGGGAACGAGCAGTACTTC.